This TCR beta chain was retrieved from a study of cytomegalovirus exposure and HLA in healthy donors. The study, taken as a whole, reports: TCR beta V segments were, for the most part, productive about 87% or about 30% of the time in an earlier analysis.

PCR was performed using 60 Vbeta and 13 Jbeta primers. Clones were sequenced by immunoSEQ multiplex PCR, and TCRdb holds only the in-frame ones, with some missing. The data hold 120,000 to 150,000 clones, with about four fifths observed a single time. This clone appeared once. The antigen remains undetermined. This CDR3 has 17 residues. The ends lost 6 bases at V and 3 bases at J; junction bases unmatched: 7. Germline V CDR1 and CDR2: SQVTM, ANQGSEA. Sequenced input: PBMCs. This TCR derives from a female donor in good health and CMV-seronegative. The chain links TRBV29-1 to TRBJ2-2; 16 positions match TRBD2. The CDR3 DNA follows: TGCAGCGTGTGGGGACTAGCGGGGGGGCCGGACACCGGGGAGCTGTTTTTT. This encodes CSVWGLAGGPDTGELFF.